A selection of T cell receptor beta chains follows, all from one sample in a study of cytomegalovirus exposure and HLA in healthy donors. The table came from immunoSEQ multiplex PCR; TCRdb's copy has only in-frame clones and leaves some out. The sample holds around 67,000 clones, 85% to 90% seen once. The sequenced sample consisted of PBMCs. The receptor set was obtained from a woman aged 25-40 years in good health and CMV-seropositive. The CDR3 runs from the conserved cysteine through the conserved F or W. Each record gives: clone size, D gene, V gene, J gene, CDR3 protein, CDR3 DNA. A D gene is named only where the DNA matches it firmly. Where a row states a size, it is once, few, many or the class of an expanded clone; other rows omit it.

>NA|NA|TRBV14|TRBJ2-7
CASSQVANAYEQYF
TGTGCCAGCAGCCAAGTTGCGAATGCCTACGAGCAGTACTTC
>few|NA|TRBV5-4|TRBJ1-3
CASSYDSSFSGNTIYF
TGTGCCAGCAGCTATGACAGTTCCTTCTCTGGAAACACCATATATTTT
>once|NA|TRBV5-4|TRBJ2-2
CASSRSGLTGELFF
TGTGCCAGCAGCCGATCAGGGCTCACCGGGGAGCTGTTTTTT
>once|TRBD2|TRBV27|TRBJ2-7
CASSPGRSGRIDEQYF
TGTGCCAGCTCCCCCGGCCGCAGCGGGAGGATTGATGAGCAGTACTTC
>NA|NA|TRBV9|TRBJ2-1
CASSITRTSNEQFF
TGTGCCAGCAGCATCACTAGAACAAGCAATGAGCAGTTCTTC
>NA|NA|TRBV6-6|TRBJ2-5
CASSQGETQYF
TGTGCCAGCAGCCAGGGGGAGACCCAGTACTTC
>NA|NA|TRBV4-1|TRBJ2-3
CASSQDNRFRGTDTQYF
TGCGCCAGCAGCCAAGATAACAGGTTTCGTGGCACAGATACGCAGTATTTT
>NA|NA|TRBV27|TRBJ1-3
CASSLDSESSGNTIYF
TGTGCCAGCAGTTTAGACAGTGAAAGCTCTGGAAACACCATATATTTT
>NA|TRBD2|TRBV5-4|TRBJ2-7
CASSPGTSGRASQYF
TGTGCCAGCAGCCCGGGGACTAGCGGGAGGGCCTCCCAGTACTTC
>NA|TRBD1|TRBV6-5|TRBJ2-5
CASSWDRGRETQYF
TGTGCCAGCAGTTGGGACAGGGGGAGGGAGACCCAGTACTTC
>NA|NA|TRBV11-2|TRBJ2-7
CASSLISGVPSYEQYF
TGTGCCAGCAGCTTAATTTCAGGCGTCCCGTCCTACGAGCAGTACTTC
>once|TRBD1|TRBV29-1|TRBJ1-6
CSARTGLDSPLHF
TGCAGCGCACGGACAGGTTTAGATTCGCCCCTCCACTTT
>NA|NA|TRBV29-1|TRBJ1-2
CSAHSPKHGIPYGYTF
TGCAGCGCACACTCACCCAAACACGGGATCCCATATGGCTACACCTTC
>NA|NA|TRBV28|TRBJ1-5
CASRSTGGLDQPQHF
TGTGCCAGCAGGTCGACGGGAGGGCTGGATCAGCCCCAGCATTTT
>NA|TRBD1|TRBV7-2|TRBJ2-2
CASSLSRGLTGELFF
TGTGCCAGCAGCTTAAGCAGGGGGCTAACCGGGGAGCTGTTTTTT
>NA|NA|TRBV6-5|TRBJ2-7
CASSYSDNLEQYF
TGTGCCAGCAGTTACTCGGACAATCTCGAGCAGTACTTC
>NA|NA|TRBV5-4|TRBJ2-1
CASSSPGTDNEQFF
TGTGCCAGCAGCTCCCCCGGAACAGACAATGAGCAGTTCTTC
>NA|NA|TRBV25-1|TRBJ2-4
CASSGGTTTKNIQYF
TGTGCCAGCAGTGGCGGCACGACGACCAAAAACATTCAGTACTTC
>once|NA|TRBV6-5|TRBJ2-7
CASSYDGQNYEQYF
TGTGCCAGCAGTTACGATGGACAGAACTACGAGCAGTACTTC
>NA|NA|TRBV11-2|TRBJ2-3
CASSLLGSNTDTQYF
TGTGCCAGCAGCCTACTGGGCAGTAACACAGATACGCAGTATTTT
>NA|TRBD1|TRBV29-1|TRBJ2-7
CSVKELSRDRGSYEQYF
TGCAGCGTTAAAGAATTATCCCGGGACAGGGGTTCCTACGAGCAGTACTTC
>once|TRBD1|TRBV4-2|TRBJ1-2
CASSDQGGWGYGYTF
TGTGCCAGCAGCGATCAAGGGGGCTGGGGCTATGGCTACACCTTC
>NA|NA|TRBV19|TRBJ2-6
CASSIGGYNRLNVLTF
TGTGCCAGTAGTATAGGGGGCTATAATAGGTTAAACGTCCTGACTTTC
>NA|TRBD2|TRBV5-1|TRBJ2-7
CASSRGTGTSGYEQYF
TGCGCCAGCAGCCGAGGGACTGGGACTAGCGGCTACGAGCAGTACTTC
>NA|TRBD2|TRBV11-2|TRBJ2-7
CASSWGEASGYEQYF
TGTGCCAGCAGCTGGGGAGAAGCTAGCGGCTACGAGCAGTACTTC
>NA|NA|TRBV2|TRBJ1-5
CASSELGTGGNQPQHF
TGTGCCAGCAGTGAATTAGGCACAGGTGGCAATCAGCCCCAGCATTTT
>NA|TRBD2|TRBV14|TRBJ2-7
CASSRLTSGSYEQYF
TGTGCCAGCAGCCGACTGACTAGCGGTTCCTACGAGCAGTACTTC
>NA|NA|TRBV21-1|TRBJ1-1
CASSKRFWDRGMNTEAFF
TGTGCCAGCAGCAAACGATTCTGGGACAGAGGTATGAACACTGAAGCTTTCTTT
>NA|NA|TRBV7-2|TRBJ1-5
CASSFVGLGQPQHF
TGTGCCAGCAGCTTCGTGGGGCTGGGTCAGCCCCAGCATTTT
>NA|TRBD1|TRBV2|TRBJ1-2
CASTLQGALNYGYTF
TGTGCCAGCACGTTACAGGGGGCATTGAACTATGGCTACACCTTC
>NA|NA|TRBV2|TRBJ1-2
CASSVPGINYGYTF
TGTGCCAGCAGTGTCCCAGGGATTAACTATGGCTACACCTTC
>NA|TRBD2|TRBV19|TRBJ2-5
CASSKLAMQETQYF
TGTGCCAGTAGTAAACTAGCGATGCAAGAGACCCAGTACTTC
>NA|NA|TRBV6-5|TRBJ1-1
CASVGQGNTEAFF
TGTGCCAGCGTTGGGCAGGGGAACACTGAAGCTTTCTTT
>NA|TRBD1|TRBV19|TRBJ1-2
CASSIDRGGYGYTF
TGTGCCAGTAGTATTGACAGGGGAGGATATGGCTACACCTTC
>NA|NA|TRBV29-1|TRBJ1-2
CSVEDQGLPDGYTF
TGCAGCGTTGAAGATCAGGGGTTACCCGATGGCTACACCTTC
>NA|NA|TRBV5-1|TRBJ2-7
CASSAPGRTYEQYF
TGCGCCAGCAGCGCTCCGGGTCGAACCTACGAGCAGTACTTC
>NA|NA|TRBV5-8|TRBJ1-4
CASRTLARDEKLFF
TGTGCCAGCCGGACCCTTGCCAGGGATGAAAAACTGTTTTTT
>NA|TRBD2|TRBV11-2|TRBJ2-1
CASRLRRRGNYNEQFF
TGTGCCAGCAGATTAAGGCGGCGGGGGAACTACAATGAGCAGTTCTTC